This T cell receptor beta chain was sequenced in a study of shared clonotypes between healthy human individuals. Assay: immunoSEQ multiplex PCR; the TCRdb copy retains only in-frame clones and omits some. Counted here are 2 million to 3 million clones, over 85% occurring once; the ten biggest clones make up roughly 0.36%. This CDR3 comprises 15 residues. CDR1 and CDR2 (germline): MNHEY, SVGAGI. V was clipped by 6 bases and J by 2 bases, with 14 bases between them. Study results and limitations: In general, naive subsets displayed greater estimated richness than memory subsets did. Among non-shared clonotypes, generation probabilities were lower than among those shared by all four donors.

About this clone: The antigen remains undetermined.

The V gene is TRBV6-5, the J gene TRBJ1-5; D is uncertain. The receptor comes from a man aged 18 to 30 in good health. Some clones in this sample may be carry-over from other donors' samples. Sequencing was carried out using naive CD4+ T cells from PBMCs. The subset here: CD45RA+ positively selected. CDR3 amino acids: CASSRSSYGNQPQHF. CDR3 bases: TGTGCCAGCAGCAGGTCTAGCTACGGCAATCAGCCCCAGCATTTT.